The rows below give T cell receptor beta chains drawn from one sample of a study of OX40 agonist ivuxolimab in advanced cancers. Profiling relied on immunoSEQ multiplex PCR, and the TCRdb table lists in-frame clones only, not all of them. The table shows about 48,000 clones, with over 85% occurring only once. The sequenced sample was CD4+ or CD8+ T cells sorted from blood, obtained in a trial of the OX40 agonist ivuxolimab. Every receptor here comes from an adult with an advanced solid tumor such as melanoma, head and neck, liver or kidney cancer. Both conserved end residues are part of each CDR3. Each record gives: clone size, D gene, CDR3 length, V gene, J gene, CDR3 protein, CDR3 DNA. D genes are given only for firm matches. Clone size is given for some rows only: seen once, a few or many times, or a class if the clone is expanded.

.	.	13	TRBV7-9	TRBJ1-1	CASYGQRNTEAFF	TGTGCCAGCTACGGACAGAGGAACACTGAAGCTTTCTTT
.	.	16	TRBV7-9	TRBJ2-7	CASRKGGEGISYEQYF	TGTGCCAGCAGAAAAGGGGGTGAGGGGATCTCCTACGAGCAGTACTTC
.	TRBD1	15	TRBV6-5	TRBJ2-7	CASSYGTGFTYEQYF	TGTGCCAGCAGTTACGGGACAGGATTTACCTACGAGCAGTACTTC
few	TRBD2	16	TRBV2	TRBJ2-3	CASRGLAGFTADTQYF	TGTGCCAGCAGGGGACTAGCGGGGTTTACGGCAGATACGCAGTATTTT
.	.	14	TRBV9	TRBJ2-7	CASSVEGGTYEQYF	TGTGCCAGCAGCGTAGAGGGGGGGACCTACGAGCAGTACTTC
few	.	15	TRBV7-9	TRBJ1-6	CASSLDRSEGSPLHF	TGTGCCAGCAGCCTAGACAGGTCCGAGGGTTCACCCCTCCACTTT
.	.	13	TRBV19	TRBJ1-6	CASSIWGGSPLHF	TGTGCCAGTAGTATTTGGGGGGGGTCACCCCTCCACTTT
.	.	14	TRBV27	TRBJ1-5	CASSLSRGDQPQHF	TGTGCCAGCAGTCTTAGCCGGGGGGATCAGCCCCAGCATTTT
.	.	13	TRBV5-1	TRBJ1-2	CASTTEANYGYTF	TGCGCCAGCACGACAGAAGCTAACTATGGCTACACCTTC
.	.	11	TRBV5-6	TRBJ1-2	CASSSGLGYTF	TGTGCCAGCAGTTCAGGGCTTGGCTACACCTTC
.	.	11	TRBV5-6	TRBJ2-3	CASSFTDTQYF	TGTGCCAGCAGCTTCACAGATACGCAGTATTTT
.	.	15	TRBV27	TRBJ2-3	CASSSGLHFKALRYF	TGTGCCAGCAGTTCGGGACTTCATTTCAAAGCCTTACGGTATTTT
.	.	13	TRBV7-9	TRBJ1-1	CASSFTGNTEAFF	TGTGCCAGCAGCTTCACAGGGAACACTGAAGCTTTCTTT
.	.	10	TRBV6-1	TRBJ2-2	CASSHGELFF	TGTGCCAGCAGCCACGGGGAGCTGTTTTTT
.	.	16	TRBV5-6	TRBJ1-6	CASSLGFSSYNSPLHF	TGTGCCAGCAGCCTCGGGTTCAGCTCCTATAATTCACCCCTCCACTTT